This T cell receptor beta chain comes out of a study of CD8+ T cells in alopecia areata. The treatment is: oral pan-JAK inhibitor, 5-10 mg twice daily. Extracted from the samples, RNA was reverse transcribed into cDNA to serve as the sequencing template. Measured with immunoSEQ multiplex PCR; TCRdb has only the in-frame clones, and not every one. The sample comprises hundreds of thousands of clones, about 62% of which are singletons, and roughly 1.8% rests with the top ten. The CDR3 totals 12 residues. V lost 6 bases and J lost 12, with 15 bases in between. Germline V gives CDR1 MNHEY, CDR2 SMNVEV (reference sequence).

The chain carries TRBV27 and TRBJ2-1, with a possible D match to TRBD1 (6 bases). Sequenced material: CD4+ T cells sorted from blood, taken at week 24, from a patient treated with tofacitinib. This receptor was identified in a human donor with alopecia areata. CDR3 region: CASRNRASGQFF. In DNA, the CDR3 is TGTGCCAGCAGGAACAGGGCGAGCGGGCAGTTCTTC.